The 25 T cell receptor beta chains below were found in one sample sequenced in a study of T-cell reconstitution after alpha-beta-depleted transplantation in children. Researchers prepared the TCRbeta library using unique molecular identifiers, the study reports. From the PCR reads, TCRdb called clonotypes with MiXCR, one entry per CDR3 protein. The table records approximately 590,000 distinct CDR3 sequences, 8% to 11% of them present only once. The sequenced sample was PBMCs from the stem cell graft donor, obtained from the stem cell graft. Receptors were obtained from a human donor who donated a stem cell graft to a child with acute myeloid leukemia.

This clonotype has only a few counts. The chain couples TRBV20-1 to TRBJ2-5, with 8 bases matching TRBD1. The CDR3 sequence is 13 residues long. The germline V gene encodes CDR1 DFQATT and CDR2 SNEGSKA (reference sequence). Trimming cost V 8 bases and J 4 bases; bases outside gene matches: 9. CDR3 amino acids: CSQQATGVETQYF. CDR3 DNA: TGCAGTCAACAAGCGACAGGGGTAGAGACCCAGTACTTC.

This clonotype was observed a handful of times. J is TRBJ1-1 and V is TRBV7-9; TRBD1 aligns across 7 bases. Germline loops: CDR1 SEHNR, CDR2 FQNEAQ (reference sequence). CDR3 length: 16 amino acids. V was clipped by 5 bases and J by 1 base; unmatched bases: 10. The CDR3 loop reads CASSALTGNANTEAFF. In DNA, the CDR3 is TGTGCCAGCAGCGCCCTGACAGGGAATGCGAACACTGAAGCTTTCTTT. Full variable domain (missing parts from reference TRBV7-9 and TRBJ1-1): DTGVSQNPRHKITKRGQNVTFRCDPISEHNRLYWYRQTLGQGPEFLTYFQNEAQLEKSRLLSDRFSAERPKGSFSTLEIQRTEQGDSAMYLCASSALTGNANTEAFFGQGTRLTVV.

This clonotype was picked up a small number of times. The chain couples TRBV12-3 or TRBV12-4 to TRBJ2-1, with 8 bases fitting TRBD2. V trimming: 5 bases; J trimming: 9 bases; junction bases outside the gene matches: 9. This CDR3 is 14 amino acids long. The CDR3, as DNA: TGTGCCAGCAGTCCGGGACTAGGAGGAGGTGAGCAGTTCTTC. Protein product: CASSPGLGGGEQFF.

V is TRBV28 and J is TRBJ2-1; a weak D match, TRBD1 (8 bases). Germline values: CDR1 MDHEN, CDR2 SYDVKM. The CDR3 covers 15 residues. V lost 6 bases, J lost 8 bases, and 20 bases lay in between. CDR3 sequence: CASSAGGGRNDEQFF. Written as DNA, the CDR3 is TGTGCCAGCAGCGCAGGGGGCGGGAGAAACGATGAGCAGTTCTTC.

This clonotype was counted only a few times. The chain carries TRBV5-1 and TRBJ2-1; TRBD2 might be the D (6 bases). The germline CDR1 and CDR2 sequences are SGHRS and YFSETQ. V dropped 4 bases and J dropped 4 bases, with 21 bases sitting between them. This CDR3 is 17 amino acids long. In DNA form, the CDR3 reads TGCGCCAGCAGCCGTCTAGAGACGGGAGAAGGGTACAATGAGCAGTTCTTC. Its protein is CASSRLETGEGYNEQFF. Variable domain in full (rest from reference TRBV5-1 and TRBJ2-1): KAGVTQTPRYLIKTRGQQVTLSCSPISGHRSVSWYQQTPGQGLQFLFEYFSETQRNKGNFPGRFSGRQFSNSRSEMNVSTLELGDSALYLCASSRLETGEGYNEQFFGPGTRLTVL.

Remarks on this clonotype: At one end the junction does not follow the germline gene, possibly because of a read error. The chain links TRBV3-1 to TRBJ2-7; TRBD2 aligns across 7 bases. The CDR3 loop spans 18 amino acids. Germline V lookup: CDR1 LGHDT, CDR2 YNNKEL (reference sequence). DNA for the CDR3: TGTGCCATCAGCATAACGGGGAGAACCGAGTACGGGGGGACGGGGCAGTACTTC. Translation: CAISITGRTEYGGTGQYF.

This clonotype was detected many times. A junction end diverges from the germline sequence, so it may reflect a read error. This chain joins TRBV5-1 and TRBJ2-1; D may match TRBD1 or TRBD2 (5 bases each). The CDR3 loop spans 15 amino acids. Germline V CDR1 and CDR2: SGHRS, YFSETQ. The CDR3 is CASSSGTPSYNEQFF. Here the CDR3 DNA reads TGTGCCAGCAGTTCCGGGACGCCCTCCTACAATGAGCAGTTCTTC. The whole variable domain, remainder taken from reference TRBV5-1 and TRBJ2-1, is KAGVTQTPRYLIKTRGQQVTLSCSPISGHRSVSWYQQTPGQGLQFLFEYFSETQRNKGNFPGRFSGRQFSNSRSEMNVSTLELGDSALYLCASSSGTPSYNEQFFGPGTRLTVL.

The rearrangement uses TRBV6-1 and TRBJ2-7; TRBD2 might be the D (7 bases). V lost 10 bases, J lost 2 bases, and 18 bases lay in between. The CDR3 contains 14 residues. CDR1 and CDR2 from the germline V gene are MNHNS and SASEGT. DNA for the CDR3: TGTGCCACCCTACCGACCGGGGGGCCCTACGAGCAGTACTTC. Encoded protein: CATLPTGGPYEQYF.

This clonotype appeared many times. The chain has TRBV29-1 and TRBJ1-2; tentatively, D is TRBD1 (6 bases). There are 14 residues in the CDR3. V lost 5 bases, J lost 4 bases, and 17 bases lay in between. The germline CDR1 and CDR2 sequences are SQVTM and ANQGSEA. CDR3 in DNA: TGCAGCGTTCTTGCCCACGGGGGGGCCTATGGCTACACCTTC. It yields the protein CSVLAHGGAYGYTF.

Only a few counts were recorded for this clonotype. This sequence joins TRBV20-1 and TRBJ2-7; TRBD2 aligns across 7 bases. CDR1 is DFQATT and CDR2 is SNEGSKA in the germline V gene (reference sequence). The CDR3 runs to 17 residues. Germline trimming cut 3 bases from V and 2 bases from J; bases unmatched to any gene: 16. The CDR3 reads CSASRPPLGLAAYEQYF. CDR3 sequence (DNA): TGCAGTGCTAGTCGGCCACCTTTGGGGCTAGCGGCCTACGAGCAGTACTTC.

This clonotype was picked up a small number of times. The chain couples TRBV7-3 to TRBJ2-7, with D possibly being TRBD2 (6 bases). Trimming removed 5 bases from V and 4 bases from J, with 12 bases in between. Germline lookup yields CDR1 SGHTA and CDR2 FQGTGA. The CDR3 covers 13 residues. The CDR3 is CASSPQAGYEQYF. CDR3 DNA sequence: TGTGCCAGCAGCCCCCAGGCGGGGTACGAGCAGTACTTC.

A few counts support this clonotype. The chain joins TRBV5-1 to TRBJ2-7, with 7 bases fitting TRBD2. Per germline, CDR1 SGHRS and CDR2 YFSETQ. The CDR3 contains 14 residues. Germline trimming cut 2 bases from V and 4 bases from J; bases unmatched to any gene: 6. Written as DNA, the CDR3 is TGCGCCAGCAGCTTCGGGACTACCCTGTACGAGCAGTACTTC. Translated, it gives CASSFGTTLYEQYF.

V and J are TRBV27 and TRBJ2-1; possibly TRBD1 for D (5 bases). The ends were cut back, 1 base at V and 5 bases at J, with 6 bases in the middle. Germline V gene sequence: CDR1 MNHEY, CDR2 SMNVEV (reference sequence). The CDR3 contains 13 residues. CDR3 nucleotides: TGTGCCAGCAGTTTATTGGGGCACAATGAGCAGTTCTTC. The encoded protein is CASSLLGHNEQFF.

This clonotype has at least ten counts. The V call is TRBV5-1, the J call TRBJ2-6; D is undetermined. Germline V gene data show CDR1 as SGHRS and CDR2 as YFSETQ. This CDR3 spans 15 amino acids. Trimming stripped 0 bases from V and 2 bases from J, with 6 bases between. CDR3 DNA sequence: TGCGCCAGCAGCTTGGATTGGCCTGGGGCCAACGTCCTGACTTTC. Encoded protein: CASSLDWPGANVLTF.

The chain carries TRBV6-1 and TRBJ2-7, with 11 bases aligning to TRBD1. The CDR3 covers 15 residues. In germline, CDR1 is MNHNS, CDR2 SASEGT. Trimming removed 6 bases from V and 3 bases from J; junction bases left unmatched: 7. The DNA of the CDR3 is TGTGCCAGCAGCCGGGGGACAGGGGGTCGCTACGAGCAGTACTTC. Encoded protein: CASSRGTGGRYEQYF.

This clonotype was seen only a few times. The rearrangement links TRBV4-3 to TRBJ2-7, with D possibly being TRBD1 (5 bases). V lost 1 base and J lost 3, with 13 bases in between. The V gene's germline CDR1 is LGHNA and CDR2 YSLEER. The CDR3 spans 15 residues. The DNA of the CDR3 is TGCGCCAGCAGCCAAGTTCAAGGGGTTCACTACGAGCAGTACTTC. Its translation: CASSQVQGVHYEQYF.

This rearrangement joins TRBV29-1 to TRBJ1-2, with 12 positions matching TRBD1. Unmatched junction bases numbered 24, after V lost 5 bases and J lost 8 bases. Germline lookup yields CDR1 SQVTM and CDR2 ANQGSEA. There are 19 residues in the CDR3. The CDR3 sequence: CSVYPGQGAVGVVLGGYTF. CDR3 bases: TGCAGCGTTTACCCGGGACAGGGGGCGGTTGGTGTGGTCCTGGGGGGCTACACCTTC.

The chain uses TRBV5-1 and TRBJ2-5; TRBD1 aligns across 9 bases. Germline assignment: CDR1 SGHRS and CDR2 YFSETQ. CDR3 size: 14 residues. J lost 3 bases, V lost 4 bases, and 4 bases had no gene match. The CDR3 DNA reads TGCGCCAGCAGCCGGACAGGGGCGGAAGAGACCCAGTACTTC. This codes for CASSRTGAEETQYF.

This chain's CDR3 is CASSLLGFERGYTF. The CDR3 DNA reads as TGTGCCAGCAGTTTGTTGGGGTTTGAGAGGGGCTACACCTTC. The chain has TRBV28 and TRBJ1-2; D uncertain. The CDR3 is made up of 14 amino acids. Germline lookup yields CDR1 MDHEN and CDR2 SYDVKM. Trimming cost V 3 bases and J 8 bases, with 16 bases left between them.

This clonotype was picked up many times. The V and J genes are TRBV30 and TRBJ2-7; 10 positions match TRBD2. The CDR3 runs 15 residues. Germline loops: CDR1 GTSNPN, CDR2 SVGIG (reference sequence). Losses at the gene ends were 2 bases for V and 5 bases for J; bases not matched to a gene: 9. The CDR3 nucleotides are TGTGCCTGGAGTTCGTTCACTAGCGGGATTAACGAGCAGTACTTC. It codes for CAWSSFTSGINEQYF.

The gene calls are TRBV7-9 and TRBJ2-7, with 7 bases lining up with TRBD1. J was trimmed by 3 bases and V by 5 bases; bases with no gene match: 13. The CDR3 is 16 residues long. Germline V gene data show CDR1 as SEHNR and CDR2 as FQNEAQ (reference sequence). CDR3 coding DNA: TGTGCCAGCAGCCCCGACAGGGATGGAGCCCTCTACGAGCAGTACTTC. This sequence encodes CASSPDRDGALYEQYF.

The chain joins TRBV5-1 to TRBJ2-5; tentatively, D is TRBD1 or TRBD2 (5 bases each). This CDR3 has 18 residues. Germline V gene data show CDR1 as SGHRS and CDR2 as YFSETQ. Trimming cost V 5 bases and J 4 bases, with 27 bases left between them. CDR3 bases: TGCGCCAGCAGGAGAGGGCAAGGGACGGGCCGGGTGCGAGAGACCCAGTACTTC. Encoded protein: CASRRGQGTGRVRETQYF.

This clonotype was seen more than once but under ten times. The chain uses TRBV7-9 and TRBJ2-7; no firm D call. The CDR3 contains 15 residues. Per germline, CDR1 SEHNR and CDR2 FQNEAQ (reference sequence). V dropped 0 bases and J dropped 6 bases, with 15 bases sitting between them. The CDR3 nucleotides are TGTGCCAGCAGCTTAGCCATGGACCGGAGTCGCGAGCAGTACTTC. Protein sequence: CASSLAMDRSREQYF. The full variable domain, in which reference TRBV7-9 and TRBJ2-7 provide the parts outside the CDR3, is DTGVSQNPRHKITKRGQNVTFRCDPISEHNRLYWYRQTLGQGPEFLTYFQNEAQLEKSRLLSDRFSAERPKGSFSTLEIQRTEQGDSAMYLCASSLAMDRSREQYFGPGTRLTVT.

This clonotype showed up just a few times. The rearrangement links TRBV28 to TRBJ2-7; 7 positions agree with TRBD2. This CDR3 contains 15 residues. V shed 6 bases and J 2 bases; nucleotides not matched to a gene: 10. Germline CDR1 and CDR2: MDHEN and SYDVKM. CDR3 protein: CASSLGGSGAYEQYF. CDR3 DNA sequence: TGTGCCAGCAGCCTGGGGGGGTCGGGCGCCTACGAGCAGTACTTC.

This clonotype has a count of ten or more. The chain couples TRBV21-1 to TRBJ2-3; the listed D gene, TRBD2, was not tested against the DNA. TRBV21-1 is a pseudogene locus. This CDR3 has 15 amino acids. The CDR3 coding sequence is TGTGCCAGCTCCCGGCTACTAGCGGCCACAGATACGCAGTATTTT. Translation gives CASSRLLAATDTQYF.